A selection of T cell receptor beta chains follows, all from one sample in a study of OX40 agonist ivuxolimab in advanced cancers. Libraries were prepared by immunoSEQ multiplex PCR; TCRdb keeps only in-frame clonotypes and omits some of them. The sample carries about 70,000 clones, about nine tenths recorded once. The sequencing here drew on CD4+ or CD8+ T cells sorted from blood, taken in a trial of the OX40 agonist ivuxolimab. These receptor sequences come from an adult with an advanced solid tumor such as melanoma, head and neck, liver or kidney cancer. CDR3s include the opening cysteine and the closing phenylalanine or tryptophan. The D gene is left open where the match is weak. The listing skips clone size in some rows; elsewhere it reads once, few, many or a size class.

v_call | clone_size | d_call | cdr3_aa
TRBV19 | few | NA | CASSQASAPWDIQYF
TRBV7-2 | once | NA | CASSQETVGYTF
TRBV6-1 | NA | TRBD1 | CASSGQGDQPQHF
TRBV28 | few | TRBD1 | CASSSGQALQPQHF
TRBV5-1 | few | NA | CASSSDREAFF
TRBV18 | once | TRBD1 | CASSPGTGGNSPLHF
TRBV2 | once | TRBD2 | CASSDSPTSIWETQYF
TRBV15 | NA | NA | CATSRDLGGRGRYEQYF
TRBV13 | NA | TRBD1 | CASSRGRDRVFF
TRBV5-4 | NA | TRBD1 | CASSLGGTGGETQYF
TRBV18 | NA | NA | CASSPPALQDTQYF
TRBV5-8 | NA | NA | CASSWSGYEQYF
TRBV5-4 | NA | NA | CASSLAGVTGELFF
TRBV9 | NA | NA | CASSVGVGSPDNEQFF
TRBV12-2 | NA | NA | CASRLAPRPQKDGVLGHYEQYF
TRBV28 | NA | NA | CASSPSGAKNIQYF
TRBV11-1 | NA | TRBD1 | CASSPWTGQETQYF
TRBV11-3 | NA | TRBD1 | CASSQTGGYGYTF
TRBV7-2 | NA | TRBD2 | CASGRGTSGWETQYF
TRBV6-5 | NA | NA | CASNNGYEQYF
TRBV5-1 | NA | TRBD1 | CASTPDSLQGGSQYF
TRBV5-6 | NA | TRBD2 | CASSLMGLAGDAYEQYF
TRBV30 | once | NA | CASLRDTNTEAFF
TRBV4-1 | NA | NA | CASSQGDNTDTQYF
TRBV6-6 | NA | NA | CASSYSDAVYDTQYF
TRBV7-2 | NA | NA | CASSLVGGNYGYTF
TRBV29-1 | NA | NA | CSVREGTEAFF
TRBV14 | NA | NA | CASSQEGGPRPNTEAFF
TRBV5-1 | NA | TRBD2 | CASSFTSGGSTDTQYF
TRBV7-3 | NA | TRBD2 | CASSVTSGSIDTQYF
TRBV5-1 | NA | TRBD1 | CASSRAGVTGVGDTQYF
TRBV5-1 | NA | TRBD2 | CASRPMPSGSDEQFF
TRBV7-2 | NA | NA | CASSFGWLGGGGSPLHF
TRBV2 | NA | TRBD1 | CASKVDRGHGYTF
TRBV28 | NA | NA | CASNGGLNEQFF
TRBV9 | few | NA | CASSVDTYNSPLHF
TRBV4-2 | NA | NA | CASSQDADFYEQYF
TRBV6-1 | NA | NA | CASSEATWGDTEAFF
TRBV30 | NA | NA | CAWSPGVVETQYF
TRBV5-1 | NA | NA | CASSLAFDPRAANYGYTF
TRBV2 | NA | TRBD1 | CASSVGGLSYNSPLHF
TRBV7-2 | once | NA | CASTTYSSADTQYF
TRBV13 | NA | NA | CASSLRDTTYEQYF
TRBV9 | once | NA | CASSVASRGNEQFF
TRBV2 | NA | NA | CASSTDRPLSYEQYF
TRBV6-5 | NA | NA | CASSSPAGRTGELFF
TRBV7-9 | NA | NA | CASSLDQGSYEQYF
TRBV15 | NA | NA | CATSQGSFQETQYF
TRBV7-8 | few | TRBD2 | CANPSSREGPSTDTQYF
TRBV21-1 | NA | NA | CASSIKGGLAGCKNIQYF
TRBV30 | few | TRBD1 | CAWSGTGGNQPQHF
TRBV9 | few | NA | CASSVDGNTGELFF
TRBV6-1 | NA | NA | CATTRGGSDEKLFF